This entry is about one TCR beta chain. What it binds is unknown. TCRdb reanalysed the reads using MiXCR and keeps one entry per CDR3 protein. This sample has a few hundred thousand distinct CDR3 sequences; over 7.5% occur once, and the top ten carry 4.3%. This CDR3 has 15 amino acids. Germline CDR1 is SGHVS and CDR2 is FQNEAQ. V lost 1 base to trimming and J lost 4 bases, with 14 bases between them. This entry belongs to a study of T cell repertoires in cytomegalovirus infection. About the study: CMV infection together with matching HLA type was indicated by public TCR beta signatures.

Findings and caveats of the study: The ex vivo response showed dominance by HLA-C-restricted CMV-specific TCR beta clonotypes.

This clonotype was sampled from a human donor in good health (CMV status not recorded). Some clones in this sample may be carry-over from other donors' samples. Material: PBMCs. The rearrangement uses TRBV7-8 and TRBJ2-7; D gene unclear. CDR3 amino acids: CASSLEASSPYEQYF. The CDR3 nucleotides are TGTGCCAGCAGCTTAGAGGCGTCTTCCCCTTACGAGCAGTACTTC.